The T cell receptor (beta chain) under discussion was sequenced for a study of tumor and adjacent non-tumor tissue in lung cancer. The library came from three nested PCR rounds adapted from ARM-PCR protocols. Each CDR3 protein gets one entry after TCRdb re-called the multiplex PCR reads with MiXCR. The data show fewer than 85,000 distinct CDR3 sequences, with 80% to 85% seen just once and 10% to 15% held by the top ten. Losses at the gene ends were 5 bases for V and 13 bases for J; bases not matched to a gene: 22. This CDR3 has 15 residues. Germline loops: CDR1 DFQATT, CDR2 SNEGSKA (reference sequence). This sample's RNA came from whole unsorted tissue.

The genes are TRBV20-1 and TRBJ2-7, with 8 positions matching TRBD2. This sequence originates from a woman between 45 and 60 years old with non-small cell lung cancer. The specimen was lung tumor tissue. This CDR3 reads CSAFQSGRALYEHYF. Written as DNA, the CDR3 is TGCAGTGCTTTCCAGAGCGGGAGAGCCCTCTACGAACATTACTTC.